The 30 T cell receptor beta chains below all came from one sample that was sequenced in a study of shared clonotypes between healthy human individuals. The assay was immunoSEQ multiplex PCR, and TCRdb's table has in-frame clones only and misses some. The repertoire includes roughly 2 million clones, 90% to 95% of them detected once, and 0.13% sits in the top ten. The sequencing sample was made of naive CD4+ T cells sorted from blood. The subset: CD45RA+ positively selected. These receptors were collected from a man aged 18 to 29 in good health.

V and J are TRBV18 and TRBJ1-2; TRBD1 aligns across 11 bases. Trimming removed 6 bases from V and 8 bases from J; junction bases left unmatched: 11. Per germline, CDR1 KGHSH and CDR2 LQKENI. The CDR3 covers 15 residues. The CDR3 here is CASSRTGQGARGYTF. In nucleotides, the CDR3 is TGTGCCAGCTCCCGGACCGGACAGGGGGCGCGAGGCTACACCTTC.

The CDR3 loop reads CAGQGVNTEAFF. DNA for the CDR3: TGTGCCGGACAGGGGGTGAACACTGAAGCTTTCTTT. The chain employs TRBV28 and TRBJ1-1; 10 positions agree with TRBD1. CDR1 is MDHEN, CDR2 SYDVKM, per germline. This CDR3 region has 12 residues. With 11 bases clipped from V and 0 bases from J, the junction kept 0 bases outside the gene matches.

This rearrangement joins TRBV5-1 to TRBJ1-4, with D unresolved. Per germline, CDR1 SGHRS and CDR2 YFSETQ. Trimming removed 0 bases from V and 8 bases from J, with 14 bases in between. The length of the CDR3 is 15 residues. Here the CDR3 DNA reads TGCGCCAGCAGCTTGGGGCGGAGGGATTCGGAAAAACTGTTTTTT. Amino acids: CASSLGRRDSEKLFF. Drawing the rest from reference TRBV5-1 and TRBJ1-4, the complete variable domain is KAGVTQTPRYLIKTRGQQVTLSCSPISGHRSVSWYQQTPGQGLQFLFEYFSETQRNKGNFPGRFSGRQFSNSRSEMNVSTLELGDSALYLCASSLGRRDSEKLFFGSGTQLSVL.

The chain employs TRBV12-5 and TRBJ2-7; TRBD2 matches 10 bases. The CDR3 has 13 amino acids. The V gene's germline CDR1 is LGHNT and CDR2 FRNRAP. Trimming cost V 7 bases and J 5 bases; bases outside gene matches: 5. In DNA, the CDR3 is TGTGCTAGTGCCCCTAGCGGGGGTCACGAGCAGTACTTC. Translating it yields CASAPSGGHEQYF. Variable domain in full (rest from reference TRBV12-5 and TRBJ2-7): DARVTQTPRHKVTEMGQEVTMRCQPILGHNTVFWYRQTMMQGLELLAYFRNRAPLDDSGMPKDRFSAEMPDATLATLKIQPSEPRDSAVYFCASAPSGGHEQYFGPGTRLTVT.

In regard to this clone: The same CDR3 arises from other DNA sequences in this sample as well. This chain links TRBV19 with TRBJ1-6; 7 bases match TRBD1. The CDR3 loop spans 14 amino acids. Germline CDR1 and CDR2: LNHDA and SQIVND (reference sequence). V shed 4 bases, J shed 6 bases, and the junction held 3 bases outside the gene matches. The CDR3 is CASSTGTANSPLHF. In DNA form, the CDR3 reads TGTGCCAGTAGTACCGGGACAGCTAATTCACCCCTCCACTTT.

The genes are TRBV11-2 and TRBJ2-5, with 7 bases identical to TRBD2. Per the germline V gene, CDR1 is SGHAT and CDR2 is FQNNGV. V dropped 0 bases and J dropped 4; count of bases not matched to a gene: 5. The CDR3 has 15 residues. CDR3 DNA sequence: TGTGCCAGCAGCTTAGATGGGCTAGCGGTAGAGACCCAGTACTTC. It translates to CASSLDGLAVETQYF.

This chain joins TRBV4-2 and TRBJ2-7, with 9 bases matching TRBD1. This CDR3 is built from 15 residues. Germline V gene sequence: CDR1 LGHNA, CDR2 YNFKEQ. Unmatched junction bases numbered 5, after V lost 2 bases and J lost 3 bases. This CDR3 reads CASSQPGQGYYEQYF. The CDR3 DNA is TGTGCCAGCAGCCAACCGGGACAGGGTTACTACGAGCAGTACTTC.

The chain combines TRBV11-2 with TRBJ1-2; D gene uncertain. V was trimmed by 0 bases and J by 5 bases, leaving 16 bases between them. Germline V lookup: CDR1 SGHAT, CDR2 FQNNGV. The CDR3 is 16 residues long. CDR3 bases: TGTGCCAGCAGCTTAGATAGTAGTAGATTGGGGTATGGCTACACCTTC. This translates into CASSLDSSRLGYGYTF.

The CDR3: CASSQGTGISYNEQFF. The CDR3, as DNA: TGTGCCAGCAGCCAAGGCACAGGGATTTCCTACAATGAGCAGTTCTTC. This chain uses TRBV5-6 with TRBJ2-1; possible D gene TRBD1, 6 bases. There are 16 residues in the CDR3. V was cut by 4 bases and J by 1 base, with 15 bases left in between. Germline assignment: CDR1 SGHDT and CDR2 YYEEEE. The full variable domain, rest sourced from reference TRBV5-6 and TRBJ2-1, is DAGVTQSPTHLIKTRGQQVTLRCSPKSGHDTVSWYQQALGQGPQFIFQYYEEEERQRGNFPDRFSGHQFPNYSSELNVNALLLGDSALYLCASSQGTGISYNEQFFGPGTRLTVL.

The rearrangement uses TRBV5-8 and TRBJ2-7, with D perhaps TRBD1 (5 bases). The CDR3 contains 14 residues. Germline lookup yields CDR1 SGHTS and CDR2 YDEGEE. V was cut by 1 base and J by 3 bases, with 11 bases left in between. The CDR3 region is CASSLRPGFYEQYF. The DNA for the CDR3 is TGTGCCAGCAGCTTGCGTCCAGGGTTCTACGAGCAGTACTTC.

This sequence joins TRBV6-1 and TRBJ1-1; TRBD1 is a possible D gene (5 bases). Germline V CDR1 and CDR2: MNHNS, SASEGT. V was clipped by 2 bases and J by 4 bases, with 11 bases between them. CDR3 size: 14 residues. The CDR3, as DNA: TGTGCCAGCAGTGAACTCCCAGGGCTCACTGAAGCTTTCTTT. It codes for CASSELPGLTEAFF.

The chain carries TRBV11-3 and TRBJ2-1, with D possibly matching TRBD1 (6 bases). The V gene's germline CDR1 is SGHNT and CDR2 YENEEA. The CDR3 totals 15 residues. Trimming took 5 bases from V and 0 from J, leaving 11 bases between them. The CDR3 sequence is CASSPDRSSYNEQFF. In DNA, the CDR3 is TGTGCCAGCAGCCCCGACAGGAGCTCCTACAATGAGCAGTTCTTC.

The chain couples TRBV2 to TRBJ2-2; D remains unclear. The germline V gene encodes CDR1 SNHLY and CDR2 FYNNEI. CDR3 size: 14 residues. The V and J ends lost 6 bases and 0 bases respectively, with 8 bases between them. The CDR3 nucleotides are TGTGCCAGCAGCGCGCGAACGAACACCGGGGAGCTGTTTTTT. Amino acid sequence: CASSARTNTGELFF.

This rearrangement joins TRBV10-1 to TRBJ2-5, with 7 bases aligning to TRBD1. Germline V gives CDR1 WNHNN, CDR2 SYGVQD (reference sequence). Germline trimming cut 10 bases from V and 6 bases from J; bases unmatched to any gene: 14. The CDR3 consists of 14 residues. As DNA, the CDR3 is TGCGCCATCTCATCTGACAGGGCCCGGCAGACCCAGTACTTC. This codes for CAISSDRARQTQYF.

The chain recombines TRBV7-6 with TRBJ2-5, with TRBD2 matching 11 bases. Germline V gives CDR1 SGHVS, CDR2 FNYEAQ. The CDR3 extends over 17 amino acids. The ends lost 1 base at V and 4 bases at J; junction bases unmatched: 8. CDR3 in amino acids: CASSLGVSGGAGETQYF. CDR3 DNA: TGTGCCAGCAGCTTAGGGGTTAGCGGGGGGGCCGGAGAGACCCAGTACTTC.

The V and J genes are TRBV10-3 and TRBJ1-4; TRBD1 agrees at 10 bases. The CDR3 has 16 amino acids. V dropped 4 bases and J dropped 3; count of bases not matched to a gene: 5. Germline assignment: CDR1 ENHRY and CDR2 SYGVKD. The chain's CDR3 is CAISGTGGEANEKLFF. DNA for the CDR3: TGTGCCATCAGTGGGACAGGGGGAGAGGCTAATGAAAAACTGTTTTTT.

V and J are TRBV30 and TRBJ2-6, with 10 bases identical to TRBD2. The CDR3 consists of 16 residues. Germline CDR1 GTSNPN, CDR2 SVGIG (reference sequence). The V and J ends lost 3 bases and 0 bases, in that order; junction bases with no gene match: 2. CDR3 coding DNA: TGTGCCTGGAGCGCTAGCGGGAGCTCTGGGGCCAACGTCCTGACTTTC. As protein: CAWSASGSSGANVLTF.

The V gene is TRBV5-4, the J gene TRBJ2-7; D is undetermined. CDR1 is SGHNT, CDR2 YYREEE, per germline (reference sequence). V gave up 3 bases and J gave up 4 bases, with 17 bases separating them. The CDR3 consists of 15 residues. CDR3 protein: CASSSAAGPAYEQYF. CDR3 nucleotides: TGTGCCAGCAGCTCCGCTGCCGGACCAGCATACGAGCAGTACTTC.

This chain connects TRBV7-8 to TRBJ2-1; D might be TRBD2 (6 bases). V was trimmed by 4 bases and J by 3 bases, leaving 13 bases between them. The CDR3 totals 15 residues. Germline V gene sequence: CDR1 SGHVS, CDR2 FQNEAQ. CDR3: CASSSAGTGYNEQFF. CDR3 nucleotide sequence: TGTGCCAGCAGCTCAGCCGGGACTGGCTACAATGAGCAGTTCTTC.

This rearrangement joins TRBV27 to TRBJ1-1; D uncertain. Germline lookup yields CDR1 MNHEY and CDR2 SMNVEV (reference sequence). The CDR3 has 13 residues. V shed 5 bases and J shed 0 bases, with 7 bases lying between them. The CDR3 protein is CASSLKMNTEAFF. The CDR3, as DNA: TGTGCCAGCAGTCTCAAGATGAACACTGAAGCTTTCTTT.

This clone was observed a single time. The rearrangement joins TRBV18 to TRBJ1-1; D call uncertain. The V gene lost 2 bases and the J gene lost 8 bases, with 12 bases spanning the gap. The CDR3 runs to 13 residues. Looked up from germline, CDR1 is KGHSH and CDR2 is LQKENI. CDR3 sequence (DNA): TGTGCCAGCTCACCAACGATCGGGCAAGAAGCTTTCTTT. It translates to CASSPTIGQEAFF.

V is TRBV21-1 and J is TRBJ2-3. TRBV21-1 is marked as a pseudogene. This CDR3 contains 16 residues. This chain's CDR3 is CASSPYRDLNTDTQYF. The CDR3, as DNA: TGTGCCAGCAGCCCTTACCGGGACCTGAACACAGATACGCAGTATTTT.

This chain links TRBV5-1 with TRBJ2-2; tentatively, D is TRBD1 (6 bases). This CDR3 has 14 residues. Germline CDR1 SGHRS, CDR2 YFSETQ. Deletions cut 2 bases from V and 4 bases from J, with 9 bases between. CDR3 in DNA: TGCGCCAGCAGCTTTGACAGGACCACCGGGGAGCTGTTTTTT. The encoded protein is CASSFDRTTGELFF.

V and J are TRBV6-1 and TRBJ2-7; 14 bases are a match to TRBD2. Trimming removed 1 base from V and 2 bases from J; junction bases left unmatched: 10. Germline V lookup: CDR1 MNHNS, CDR2 SASEGT. The CDR3 consists of 19 residues. The CDR3 DNA follows: TGTGCCAGCAGTGAAGTTGGGAGAGGGACTAGCGGGAGACCCTACGAGCAGTACTTC. Translation: CASSEVGRGTSGRPYEQYF.

The chain recombines TRBV6-5 with TRBJ2-7; 8 bases line up with TRBD1. Germline loops: CDR1 MNHEY, CDR2 SVGAGI. V was clipped by 5 bases and J by 6 bases; unmatched bases: 9. CDR3 length: 14 residues. The CDR3 DNA is TGTGCCAGCAGTGCAGGACAGGGATCGGGCGAGCAGTACTTC. Its translation: CASSAGQGSGEQYF.

This rearrangement joins TRBV16 to TRBJ1-6; D may be TRBD1 (5 bases). Germline V gene sequence: CDR1 KGHSY, CDR2 FQNENV. CDR3 length equals 17 residues. V dropped 0 bases and J dropped 0 bases, with 9 bases sitting between them. The CDR3 sequence is CASSQSRGRSYNSPLHF. The CDR3 nucleotides read TGTGCCAGCAGCCAATCAAGGGGACGCTCCTATAATTCACCCCTCCACTTT.

This chain joins TRBV13 and TRBJ2-3, with a tentative D call TRBD2 (6 bases). The V and J ends lost 4 bases and 2 bases respectively, with 10 bases between them. CDR1 PRHDT and CDR2 FYEKMQ come from the germline V gene (reference sequence). The CDR3 covers 14 residues. CDR3 region: CASSSTRLTDTQYF. CDR3 coding DNA: TGTGCCAGCAGCTCGACTAGACTCACAGATACGCAGTATTTT.

V gene TRBV28 combines with J gene TRBJ2-2; the D gene is possibly TRBD1 (6 bases). Trimming cost V 5 bases and J 7 bases, with 17 bases left between them. This CDR3 spans 15 amino acids. Germline V gene data show CDR1 as MDHEN and CDR2 as SYDVKM. CDR3 sequence reads: CASSPPPTGSGELFF. CDR3 DNA: TGTGCCAGCAGTCCCCCTCCTACAGGGAGCGGGGAGCTGTTTTTT.

The rearrangement uses TRBV9 and TRBJ2-2; 11 nucleotides agree with TRBD2. V dropped 3 bases and J dropped 6; count of bases not matched to a gene: 4. Germline V gene sequence: CDR1 SGDLS, CDR2 YYNGEE. The CDR3 runs 15 residues. Here the CDR3 reads CASSDQGLAAGELFF. CDR3 nucleotides: TGTGCCAGCAGCGACCAGGGACTAGCGGCCGGGGAGCTGTTTTTT.

Only a few counts were recorded for this clone. Other DNA sequences in the same sample also yield this CDR3. The V call is TRBV7-2, the J call TRBJ2-3; TRBD2 matches at 10 bases. The CDR3 runs to 14 residues. CDR1 is SGHTA, CDR2 FQGNSA, per germline. Trimming cost V 6 bases and J 3 bases; bases outside gene matches: 3. The CDR3: CASRVAGGTDTQYF. DNA for the CDR3: TGTGCCAGCAGGGTAGCGGGAGGAACAGATACGCAGTATTTT.